Each of the 5 T cell receptor beta chains below was sequenced from the same sample in a study of shared clonotypes between healthy human individuals. Data came from immunoSEQ multiplex PCR; TCRdb stores just in-frame clones and leaves some out. The sample carries roughly 400,000 clones, around 96% recorded once. Sequencing was done on a sample of memory CD8+ T cells sorted from blood. Sample subset: CD45RO+ cells pooled with CCR7-negative TemRA cells. The receptor set was obtained from a man aged 25 to 40 in good health.

The gene calls are TRBV7-8 and TRBJ1-2; D gene ambiguous. Germline CDR1 reads SGHVS; CDR2 reads FQNEAQ. There are 12 residues in the CDR3. V was pared by 5 bases and J by 4 bases, with 8 bases between. The CDR3, as DNA: TGTGCCAGCAGCCCGGGATCCTATGGCTACACCTTC. Residues: CASSPGSYGYTF.

This rearrangement joins TRBV7-9 to TRBJ2-7; no clear D. The CDR3 runs to 13 residues. The V gene's germline CDR1 is SEHNR and CDR2 FQNEAQ (reference sequence). The V end was cut by 1 base, the J end by 11 bases, with 15 bases between. Here the CDR3 DNA reads TGTGCCAGCAGCTTAGATCTATCCGGAATGAAGTACTTC. Its translation: CASSLDLSGMKYF. Variable domain in full (rest from reference TRBV7-9 and TRBJ2-7): DTGVSQNPRHKITKRGQNVTFRCDPISEHNRLYWYRQTLGQGPEFLTYFQNEAQLEKSRLLSDRFSAERPKGSFSTLEIQRTEQGDSAMYLCASSLDLSGMKYFGPGTRLTVT.

This chain joins TRBV18 and TRBJ2-1; D is undetermined. The V gene's germline CDR1 is KGHSH and CDR2 LQKENI. V lost 2 bases and J lost 4, with 9 bases in between. This CDR3 region has 14 residues. The CDR3 is CASSPSTFYNEQFF. CDR3 nucleotide sequence: TGTGCCAGCTCACCATCGACATTTTACAATGAGCAGTTCTTC.

This chain connects TRBV28 to TRBJ1-1; TRBD1 is a possible D gene (5 bases). Looked up from germline, CDR1 is MDHEN and CDR2 is SYDVKM. This CDR3 region has 12 residues. The ends were cut back, 9 bases at V and 3 bases at J, with 11 bases in the middle. The CDR3 DNA sequence: TGTGCCAGTAAGGGACTTTACACTGAAGCTTTCTTT. It translates to CASKGLYTEAFF.

This clone is a singleton in its sample. The chain carries TRBV9 and TRBJ2-5; TRBD2 aligns across 10 bases. Germline V lookup: CDR1 SGDLS, CDR2 YYNGEE. This CDR3 region has 15 residues. V was pared by 6 bases and J by 9 bases, with 14 bases of the junction left unmatched. CDR3 nucleotides: TGTGCCAGCACCCTAGCGGGAGTTCCGGGGAGATCCCAGTACTTC. This sequence encodes CASTLAGVPGRSQYF.